This TCR beta chain was identified in a study of blood T cell repertoires in COVID-19. Per the germline V gene, CDR1 is SGHTA and CDR2 is FQGNSA. This CDR3 comprises 14 residues. The V segment lost 2 bases and the J segment 9 bases; nucleotides outside the gene matches: 1. TCRdb's table, derived via immunoSEQ multiplex PCR, lists solely in-frame clones and lacks some. The sample has over 140,000 clones; around 81% are singletons. The sample consisted of peripheral blood. The chain has TRBV7-2 and TRBJ2-1, with TRBD2 identical over 13 bases. This sequence originates from a woman aged 55-70 years with acute or convalescent COVID-19. CDR3 in DNA: TGTGCCAGCAGCTTACGGACTAGCGGGAGTGAGCAGTTCTTC. It is translated as CASSLRTSGSEQFF.